This T cell receptor (beta chain) is drawn from a study of blood T cell repertoires in COVID-19. Study background: Material from acute and convalescent COVID-19 was sourced from the United States, Italy and Spain. PBMCs, B-cell-depleted T cells, or T cells were the source of the cDNA or gDNA that made up the material.

The table lists this clone with a count of one. Original processing notes: Using reference gene primer amplification, nucleated cell counts were estimated. Measured with immunoSEQ multiplex PCR; TCRdb has only the in-frame clones, and not every one. From that table come the V and J calls and clone size; the DNA was used to work out D and trimming. This sample has 55,000 to 70,000 clones, with about 85% found just once. This CDR3 is 12 amino acids long. CDR1 and CDR2 from the germline V gene are SGHNT and YYREEE (reference sequence). The V end lost 0 bases, the J end lost 9 bases, and 7 bases lay between the germline ends.

The chain joins TRBV5-4 to TRBJ2-1; D ambiguous. This receptor was identified in a woman in her 70s with active COVID-19. Input material: peripheral blood. CDR3 in amino acids: CASSLAPGEQFF. CDR3 nucleotide sequence: TGTGCCAGCAGCTTGGCCCCGGGTGAGCAGTTCTTC.